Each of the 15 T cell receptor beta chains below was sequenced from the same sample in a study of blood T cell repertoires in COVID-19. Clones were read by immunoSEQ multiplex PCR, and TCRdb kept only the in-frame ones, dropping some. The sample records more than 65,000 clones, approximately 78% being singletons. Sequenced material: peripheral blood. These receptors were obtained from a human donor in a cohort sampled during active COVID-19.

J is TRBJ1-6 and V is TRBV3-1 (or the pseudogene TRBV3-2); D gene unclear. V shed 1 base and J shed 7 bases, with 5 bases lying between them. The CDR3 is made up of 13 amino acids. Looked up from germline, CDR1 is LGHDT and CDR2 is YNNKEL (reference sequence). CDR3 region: CASSQVINSPLHF. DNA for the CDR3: TGTGCCAGCAGCCAAGTCATCAATTCACCCCTCCACTTT.

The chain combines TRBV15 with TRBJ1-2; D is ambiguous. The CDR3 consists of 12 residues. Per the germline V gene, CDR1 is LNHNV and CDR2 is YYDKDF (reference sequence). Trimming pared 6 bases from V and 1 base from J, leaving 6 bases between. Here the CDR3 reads CATSTDNYGYTF. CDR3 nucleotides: TGTGCCACCAGTACAGATAACTATGGCTACACCTTC.

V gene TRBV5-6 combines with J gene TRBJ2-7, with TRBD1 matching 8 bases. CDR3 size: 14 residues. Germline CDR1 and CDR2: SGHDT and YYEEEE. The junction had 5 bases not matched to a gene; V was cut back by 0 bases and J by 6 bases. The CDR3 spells CASSLAQGAFEQYF. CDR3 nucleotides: TGTGCCAGCAGCTTGGCGCAGGGGGCGTTCGAGCAGTACTTC.

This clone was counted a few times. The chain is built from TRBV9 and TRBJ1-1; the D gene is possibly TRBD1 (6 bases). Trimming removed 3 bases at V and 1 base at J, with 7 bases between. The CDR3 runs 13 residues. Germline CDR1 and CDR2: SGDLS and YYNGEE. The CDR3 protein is CASSEGQNTEAFF. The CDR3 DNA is TGTGCCAGCAGCGAGGGACAGAACACTGAAGCTTTCTTT.

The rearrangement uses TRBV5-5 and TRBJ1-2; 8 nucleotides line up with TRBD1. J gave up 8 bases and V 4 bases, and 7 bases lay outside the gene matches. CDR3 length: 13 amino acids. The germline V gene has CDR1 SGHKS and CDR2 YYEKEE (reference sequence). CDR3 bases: TGTGCCAGCAGCCCACCGGGACAGGACGGCTACACCTTC. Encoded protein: CASSPPGQDGYTF.

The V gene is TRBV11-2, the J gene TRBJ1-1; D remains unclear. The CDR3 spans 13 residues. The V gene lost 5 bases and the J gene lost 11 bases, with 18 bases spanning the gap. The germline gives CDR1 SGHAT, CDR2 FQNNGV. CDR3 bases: TGTGCCAGCAGCCCCGATCGGGTACTCGGGGCTTTCTTT. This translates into CASSPDRVLGAFF.

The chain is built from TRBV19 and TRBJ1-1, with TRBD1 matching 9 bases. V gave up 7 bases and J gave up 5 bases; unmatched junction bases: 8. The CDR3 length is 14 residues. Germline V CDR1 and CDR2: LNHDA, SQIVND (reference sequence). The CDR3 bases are TGTGCCAGTAACAGGGACAGGGCGGAGACTGAAGCTTTCTTT. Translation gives CASNRDRAETEAFF.

Here the CDR3 reads CASSLSRQPYGYTF. Here the CDR3 DNA reads TGTGCCAGCAGCTTATCTAGACAGCCTTATGGCTACACCTTC. The gene calls are TRBV7-2 and TRBJ1-2; weak D call: TRBD1 (5 bases). Trimming took 2 bases from V and 5 from J, leaving 12 bases between them. The CDR3 has 14 residues. Germline CDR1 is SGHTA and CDR2 is FQGNSA.

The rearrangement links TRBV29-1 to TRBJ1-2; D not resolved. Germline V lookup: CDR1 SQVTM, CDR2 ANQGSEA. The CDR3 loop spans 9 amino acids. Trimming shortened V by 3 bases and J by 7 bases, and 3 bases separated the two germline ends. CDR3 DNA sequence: TGCAGCGTTGACGGTGGCTACACCTTC. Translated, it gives CSVDGGYTF.

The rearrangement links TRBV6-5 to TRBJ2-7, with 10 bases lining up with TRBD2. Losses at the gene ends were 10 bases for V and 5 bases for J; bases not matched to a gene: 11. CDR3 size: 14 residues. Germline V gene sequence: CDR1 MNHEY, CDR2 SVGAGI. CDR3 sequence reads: CATTLAGATHEQYF. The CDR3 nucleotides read TGTGCCACTACCCTAGCGGGGGCCACCCACGAGCAGTACTTC.

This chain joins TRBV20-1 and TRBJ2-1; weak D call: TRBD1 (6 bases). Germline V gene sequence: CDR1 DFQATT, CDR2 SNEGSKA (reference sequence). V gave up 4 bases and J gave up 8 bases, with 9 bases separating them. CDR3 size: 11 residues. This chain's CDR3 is CSATPGDEQFF. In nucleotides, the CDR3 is TGCAGTGCTACCCCAGGGGATGAGCAGTTCTTC.

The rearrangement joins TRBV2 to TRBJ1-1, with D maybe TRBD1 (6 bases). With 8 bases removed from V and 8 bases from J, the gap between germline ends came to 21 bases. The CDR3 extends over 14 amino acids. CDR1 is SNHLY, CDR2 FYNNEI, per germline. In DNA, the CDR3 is TGTGCCAGCGGCGAGGGGGTCCAGGGAGGGGAAGCTTTCTTT. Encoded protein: CASGEGVQGGEAFF.

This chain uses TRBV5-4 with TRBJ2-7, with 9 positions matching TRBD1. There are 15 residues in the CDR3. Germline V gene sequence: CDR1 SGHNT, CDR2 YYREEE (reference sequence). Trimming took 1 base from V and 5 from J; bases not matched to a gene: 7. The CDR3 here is CASSLPGTGSHEQYF. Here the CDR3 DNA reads TGTGCCAGCAGCTTGCCCGGGACAGGGTCCCACGAGCAGTACTTC.

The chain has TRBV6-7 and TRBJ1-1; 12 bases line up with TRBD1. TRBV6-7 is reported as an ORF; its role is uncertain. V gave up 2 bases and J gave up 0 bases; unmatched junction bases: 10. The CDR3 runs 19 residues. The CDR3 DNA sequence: TGTGCCAGCAGTTACCCTCCCGGGACAGGGGGCACAATGAACACTGAAGCTTTCTTT. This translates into CASSYPPGTGGTMNTEAFF.

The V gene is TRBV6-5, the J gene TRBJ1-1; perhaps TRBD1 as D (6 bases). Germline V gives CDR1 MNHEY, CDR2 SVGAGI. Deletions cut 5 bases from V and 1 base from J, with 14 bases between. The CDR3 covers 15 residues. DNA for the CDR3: TGTGCCAGCAGTCAGGGGTCCTTAGGGAACACTGAAGCTTTCTTT. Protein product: CASSQGSLGNTEAFF.